A single TCR beta chain is shown here with its context. Its antigen is still unknown. The PCR was carried out with 60 Vbeta primers and 13 Jbeta primers. Profiled with immunoSEQ multiplex PCR; TCRdb holds only in-frame clones, not every one. The sample consists of 150,000 or so clones, roughly 80% of them appearing once. Samples came from healthy bone marrow donors. The sample belongs to a study of cytomegalovirus exposure and HLA in healthy donors. Study-wide results and caveats: According to the study, roughly 160 TCR beta chains were cytomegalovirus-associated. Productive rates of about 87% or about 30% were seen for most TCR beta V segments in an earlier analysis.

Germline CDR1 KGHSH, CDR2 LQKENI. Trimming shortened V by 0 bases and J by 4 bases, and 12 bases separated the two germline ends. The CDR3 is 15 amino acids. The chain couples TRBV18 to TRBJ2-5; D is possibly TRBD1 (7 bases). Sequenced sample: PBMCs. The TCR sequence derives from a man aged 25-45 years in good health and CMV-seropositive. This CDR3 is CASSPPQGGRETQYF. The CDR3, as DNA: TGTGCCAGCTCACCACCGCAGGGGGGTAGAGAGACCCAGTACTTC. The full variable domain, rest sourced from reference TRBV18 and TRBJ2-5, is NAGVMQNPRHLVRRRGQEARLRCSPMKGHSHVYWYRQLPEEGLKFMVYLQKENIIDESGMPKERFSAEFPKEGPSILRIQQVVRGDSAAYFCASSPPQGGRETQYFGPGTRLLVL.